The next 5 T cell receptor beta chains were all read from a single sample in a study of CD8+CD57+ T cells in acquired aplastic anemia. Template material for TCR beta VDJ and CDR3 profiling consisted of genomic DNA. TCRdb reprocessed the reads via MiXCR and lists one record per CDR3 protein. The sample contains hundreds of thousands of distinct CDR3 sequences, roughly a third of which appear only once. Only patients with CD8+CD57+ cell expansion on flow cytometry were chosen for sequencing. The sample was sorted CD4+, CD8+, or CD8+CD57+ T cells (not recorded which) from PBMCs. The receptors derive from a human donor with aplastic anemia.

This clonotype was observed a handful of times. The gene calls are TRBV15 and TRBJ1-1, with TRBD1 matching over 8 bases. The trim removed 3 bases at V and 1 base at J, leaving 4 bases unmatched. Germline CDR1 LNHNV, CDR2 YYDKDF (reference sequence). The CDR3 contains 15 residues. CDR3 sequence (DNA): TGTGCCACCAGCAGCGAGGGACAGGCGAACACTGAAGCTTTCTTT. Residues: CATSSEGQANTEAFF.

Many counts were recorded for this clonotype. The chain uses TRBV7-2 and TRBJ2-7, with D tentatively TRBD1 (6 bases). CDR1 SGHTA and CDR2 FQGNSA come from the germline V gene. This CDR3 contains 14 residues. V was trimmed by 3 bases and J by 4 bases, leaving 13 bases between them. CDR3: CASSFFGGAYEQYF. In DNA, the CDR3 is TGTGCCAGCAGCTTTTTTGGGGGCGCGTACGAGCAGTACTTC.

The genes are TRBV12-3 or TRBV12-4 and TRBJ1-2, with D unclear. The V gene lost 3 bases and the J gene lost 6 bases, with 11 bases spanning the gap. The CDR3 totals 13 residues. This CDR3 is CASSLLDDHGYTF. CDR3 nucleotides: TGTGCCAGCAGTTTGTTGGATGACCATGGCTACACCTTC.

This clonotype was detected only a few times. The chain is built from TRBV19 and TRBJ2-5; TRBD2 aligns across 10 bases. Germline lookup yields CDR1 LNHDA and CDR2 SQIVND (reference sequence). V shed 5 bases and J 0 bases; nucleotides not matched to a gene: 6. The CDR3 has 16 residues. CDR3 sequence (DNA): TGTGCCAGTAGTCCTAGCGGGGGTTCGTACCAAGAGACCCAGTACTTC. Translating gives CASSPSGGSYQETQYF.

On this clonotype itself: The junction and the germline gene differ at one end; a read error may be behind it. The rearrangement links TRBV29-1 to TRBJ1-1; D is uncertain. Germline V gene data show CDR1 as SQVTM and CDR2 as ANQGSEA. The CDR3 contains 14 residues. CDR3 region: CSVIAGGINNEAFF. Written as DNA, the CDR3 is TGCAGCGTAATAGCGGGAGGGATTAACAATGAAGCTTTCTTT.